The 3 T cell receptor beta chains given below trace back to one sample, sequenced in a study of tumor-infiltrating lymphocytes in primary liver carcinoma. A primer matching the constant region was used to make TCR beta cDNA from 500 ng of total RNA. Libraries covering TCR beta were generated through three nested multiplex PCR rounds (using a slightly modified ARM-PCR). Two initial PCR rounds of about 10 cycles each paired TRBV1-TRBV30 forward primers with a C-beta reverse primer. TCRdb passed the multiplex PCR reads through MiXCR, listing each CDR3 protein once. The table lists 20,000 to 25,000 distinct CDR3 sequences, 80% of them singletons. Bulk tissue was left unsorted, and RNA and DNA were co-extracted from 20-30 mg of it. Sequencing was performed on liver tumor tissue from sampling region 2. This sample's subset: tumor region T2, inferior pole. These receptors were obtained from a woman aged 25 to 45 with primary liver carcinoma and hepatitis B virus infection.

With regard to this clonotype: One junction end disagrees with the germline gene, perhaps due to a read error. The rearrangement uses TRBV6-1 and TRBJ2-7; D not resolved. This CDR3 contains 14 residues. The germline CDR1 and CDR2 sequences are MNHNS and SASEGT. CDR3 sequence reads: CASNDSHSGSKQYF. The CDR3 bases are TGTGCCAGCAATGATTCACATTCTGGATCCAAGCAGTATTTC.

The chain couples TRBV28 to TRBJ2-5, with D possibly matching TRBD1 (6 bases). Trimming cost V 6 bases and J 2 bases, with 22 bases left between them. CDR1 MDHEN and CDR2 SYDVKM come from the germline V gene. The CDR3 consists of 17 residues. The CDR3 sequence: CASSLPKDSRGQETQYF. In nucleotides, the CDR3 is TGTGCCAGCAGCTTACCCAAAGATAGCAGGGGTCAAGAGACCCAGTACTTC.

Of note for this clonotype: One end of the junction varies from germline; a read error may be responsible. This chain joins TRBV11-3 and TRBJ2-1, with D tentatively TRBD1 (6 bases). CDR1 SGHNT and CDR2 YENEEA come from the germline V gene. There are 12 residues in the CDR3. The CDR3 nucleotides are TGTGACAGCCCCCTGACAGGTGTCGAGTGGTTCTTC. Translating gives CDSPLTGVEWFF.